This T cell receptor (beta chain) was retrieved from a study of vaccination effects on CD4 cells after COVID-19. General study results and limits: Whether induced by infection or by vaccine, clones showed marked clonal contraction late after vaccination. Convalescent patients were few in the study, and early post-infection timepoints were absent.

Assay used: immunoSEQ multiplex PCR; TCRdb lists only in-frame clones, some missing. The sample includes 65,000 to 95,000 clones, about three quarters of them seen just once. This clone appeared a single time. The antigen is unknown. Antigen-specific CD4+ T cells were first expanded with viral peptide pools by the ViraFEST assay and only then sequenced. Culturing for 9 to 10 days preceded CD4+ T cell isolation. Vaccination of participants consisted of two doses of either the BNT162b2 or mRNA-1273 vaccine. The sample was CD4+ T cells from PBMCs cultured with HCoV-OC43 spike peptides, taken after COVID-19 vaccination. Subset noted: HCoV-OC43 spike overlapping peptide pool stimulation. The TCR was taken from a human donor who received a COVID-19 vaccine.

This chain's CDR3 is CASSVDIESDATNEKLFF. In DNA form, the CDR3 reads TGTGCCAGCAGTGTAGATATCGAGTCAGACGCAACTAATGAAAAACTGTTTTTT. The rearrangement uses TRBV6-1 and TRBJ1-4; unclear D gene. Germline CDR1 and CDR2: MNHNS and SASEGT. V was cut by 4 bases and J by 0 bases, with 18 bases left in between. There are 18 residues in the CDR3.